This T cell receptor beta chain was retrieved from a study of blood T cell repertoires in COVID-19. The protocol was immunoSEQ multiplex PCR, while the TCRdb copy is restricted to in-frame clones and leaves out a portion. The profile shows fewer than 200,000 clones, 85% to 95% of them singletons. The source of this sequence is a woman aged 50 to 65 with acute or convalescent COVID-19. The sequencing input was peripheral blood.

The CDR3 nucleotides are TGTGCCAGCAGTGTCAGGGTCCCGCCCTGGAGCAATGAGCAGTTCTTC. Protein sequence: CASSVRVPPWSNEQFF. This chain joins TRBV27 and TRBJ2-1, with D maybe TRBD1 (5 bases). Trimming removed 5 bases from V and 6 bases from J, with 20 bases in between. From germline, CDR1 is MNHEY and CDR2 SMNVEV (reference sequence). The CDR3 runs 16 residues.